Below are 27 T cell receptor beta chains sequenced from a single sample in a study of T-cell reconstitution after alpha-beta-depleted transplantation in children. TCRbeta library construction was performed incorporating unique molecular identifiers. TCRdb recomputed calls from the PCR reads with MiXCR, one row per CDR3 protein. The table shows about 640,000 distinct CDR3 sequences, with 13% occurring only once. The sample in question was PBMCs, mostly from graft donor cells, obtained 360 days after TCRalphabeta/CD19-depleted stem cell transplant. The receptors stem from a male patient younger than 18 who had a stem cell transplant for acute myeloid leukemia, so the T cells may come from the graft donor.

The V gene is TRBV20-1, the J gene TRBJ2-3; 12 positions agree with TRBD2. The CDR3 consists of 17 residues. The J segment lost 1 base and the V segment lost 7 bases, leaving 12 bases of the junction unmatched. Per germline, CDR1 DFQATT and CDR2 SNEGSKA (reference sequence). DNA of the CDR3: TGCAGTGTCTCGGGCCTAGCGGGAGGGGGTGGCACAGATACGCAGTATTTT. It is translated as CSVSGLAGGGGTDTQYF.

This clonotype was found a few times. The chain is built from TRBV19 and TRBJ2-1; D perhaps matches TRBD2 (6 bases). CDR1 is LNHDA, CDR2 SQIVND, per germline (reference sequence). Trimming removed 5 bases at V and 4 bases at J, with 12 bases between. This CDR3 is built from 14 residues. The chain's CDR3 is CASSPGTEYNEQFF. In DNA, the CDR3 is TGTGCCAGTAGTCCCGGGACTGAGTACAATGAGCAGTTCTTC.

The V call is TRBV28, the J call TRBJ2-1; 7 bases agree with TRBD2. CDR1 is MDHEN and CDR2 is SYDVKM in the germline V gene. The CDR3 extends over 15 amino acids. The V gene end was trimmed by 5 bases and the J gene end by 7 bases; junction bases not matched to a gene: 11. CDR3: CASSPSGVLGNEQFF. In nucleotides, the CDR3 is TGTGCCAGCAGTCCTAGCGGAGTCCTGGGGAATGAGCAGTTCTTC.

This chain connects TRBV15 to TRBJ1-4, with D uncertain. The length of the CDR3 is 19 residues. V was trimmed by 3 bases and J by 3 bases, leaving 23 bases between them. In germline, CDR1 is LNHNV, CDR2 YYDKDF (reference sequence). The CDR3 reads CATSRPGRVRFGANEKLFF. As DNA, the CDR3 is TGTGCCACCAGCAGGCCTGGAAGGGTCAGGTTCGGGGCTAATGAAAAACTGTTTTTT. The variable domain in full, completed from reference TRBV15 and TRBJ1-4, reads DAMVIQNPRYQVTQFGKPVTLSCSQTLNHNVMYWYQQKSSQAPKLLFHYYDKDFNNEADTPDNFQSRRPNTSFCFLDIRSPGLGDTAMYLCATSRPGRVRFGANEKLFFGSGTQLSVL.

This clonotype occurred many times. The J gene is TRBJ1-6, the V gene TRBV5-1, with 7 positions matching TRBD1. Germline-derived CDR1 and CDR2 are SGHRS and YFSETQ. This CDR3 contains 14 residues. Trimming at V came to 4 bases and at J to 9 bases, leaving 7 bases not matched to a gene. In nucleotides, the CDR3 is TGCGCCAGCAGCACCGGGACAGACTTTTCACCCCTCCACTTT. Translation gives CASSTGTDFSPLHF.

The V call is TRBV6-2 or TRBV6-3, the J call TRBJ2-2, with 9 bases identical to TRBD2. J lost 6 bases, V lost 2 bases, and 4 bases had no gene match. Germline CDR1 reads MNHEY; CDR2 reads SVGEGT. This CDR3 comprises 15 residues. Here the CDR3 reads CASSYRVAGAGELFF. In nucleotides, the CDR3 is TGTGCCAGCAGTTACAGGGTAGCGGGAGCCGGGGAGCTGTTTTTT.

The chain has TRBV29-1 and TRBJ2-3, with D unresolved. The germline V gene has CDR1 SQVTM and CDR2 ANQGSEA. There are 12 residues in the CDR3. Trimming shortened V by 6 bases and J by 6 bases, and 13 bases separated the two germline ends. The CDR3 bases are TGCAGCGTCGTGGAAGTGTTGGATACGCAGTATTTT. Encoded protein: CSVVEVLDTQYF.

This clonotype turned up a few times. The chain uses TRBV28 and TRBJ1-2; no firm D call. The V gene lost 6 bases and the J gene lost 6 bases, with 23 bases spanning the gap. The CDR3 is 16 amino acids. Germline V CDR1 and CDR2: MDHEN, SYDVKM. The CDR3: CASSLPASLSGNGYTF. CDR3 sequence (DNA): TGTGCCAGCAGCCTACCGGCCAGCCTCTCGGGAAATGGCTACACCTTC.

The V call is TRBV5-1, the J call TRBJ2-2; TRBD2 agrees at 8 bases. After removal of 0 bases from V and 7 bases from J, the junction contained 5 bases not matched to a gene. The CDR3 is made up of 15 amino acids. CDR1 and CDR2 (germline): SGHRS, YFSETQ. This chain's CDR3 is CASSLAGLGSGELFF. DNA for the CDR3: TGCGCCAGCAGCTTGGCGGGACTAGGGAGCGGGGAGCTGTTTTTT. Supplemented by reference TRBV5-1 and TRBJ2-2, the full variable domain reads KAGVTQTPRYLIKTRGQQVTLSCSPISGHRSVSWYQQTPGQGLQFLFEYFSETQRNKGNFPGRFSGRQFSNSRSEMNVSTLELGDSALYLCASSLAGLGSGELFFGEGSRLTVL.

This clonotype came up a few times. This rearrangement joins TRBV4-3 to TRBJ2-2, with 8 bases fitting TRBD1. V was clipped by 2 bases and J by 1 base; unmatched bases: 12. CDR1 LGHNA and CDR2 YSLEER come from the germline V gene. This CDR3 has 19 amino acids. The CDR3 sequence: CASSQLADRVLGNTGELFF. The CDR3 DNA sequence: TGCGCCAGCAGCCAATTAGCGGACAGGGTGCTTGGGAACACCGGGGAGCTGTTTTTT.

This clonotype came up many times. The CDR3 sequence is CSTPGGRGAFF. The CDR3 DNA follows: TGCAGTACCCCAGGGGGCCGAGGGGCTTTCTTT. This chain links TRBV29-1 with TRBJ1-1; 8 bases agree with TRBD1. Germline CDR1 SQVTM, CDR2 ANQGSEA. This CDR3 has 11 residues. The variable domain in full, completed from reference TRBV29-1 and TRBJ1-1, reads SAVISQKPSRDICQRGTSLTIQCQVDSQVTMMFWYRQQPGQSLTLIATANQGSEATYESGFVIDKFPISRPNLTFSTLTVSNMSPEDSSIYLCSTPGGRGAFFGQGTRLTVV.

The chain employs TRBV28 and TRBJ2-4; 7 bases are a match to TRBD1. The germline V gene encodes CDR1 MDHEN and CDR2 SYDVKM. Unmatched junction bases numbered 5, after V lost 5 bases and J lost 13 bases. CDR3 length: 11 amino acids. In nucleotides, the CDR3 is TGTGCCAGCAGTATCCCGGGACAGCAGTACTTC. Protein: CASSIPGQQYF.

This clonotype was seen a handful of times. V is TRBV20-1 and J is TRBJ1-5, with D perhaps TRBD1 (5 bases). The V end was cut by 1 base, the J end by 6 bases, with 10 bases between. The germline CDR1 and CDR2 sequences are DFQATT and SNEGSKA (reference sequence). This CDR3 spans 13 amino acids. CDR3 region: CSARGGVTQPQHF. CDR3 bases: TGCAGTGCTAGAGGGGGGGTGACTCAGCCCCAGCATTTT.

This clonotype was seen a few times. The DNA of the CDR3 is TGCGCCAGCAGCTACGGGACTAGCGGGAGCTCGGCATACAATGAGCAGTTCTTC. Its translation is CASSYGTSGSSAYNEQFF. The chain recombines TRBV5-1 with TRBJ2-1; 14 bases are shared with TRBD2. Looked up from germline, CDR1 is SGHRS and CDR2 is YFSETQ. After removal of 3 bases from V and 4 bases from J, the junction contained 9 bases not matched to a gene. The CDR3 extends over 18 amino acids.

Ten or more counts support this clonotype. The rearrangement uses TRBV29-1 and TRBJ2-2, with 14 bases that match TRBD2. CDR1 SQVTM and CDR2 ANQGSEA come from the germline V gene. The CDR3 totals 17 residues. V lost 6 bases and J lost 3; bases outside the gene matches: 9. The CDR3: CSVAGTSGSVDTGELFF. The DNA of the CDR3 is TGCAGCGTGGCCGGGACTAGCGGGAGTGTAGACACCGGGGAGCTGTTTTTT.

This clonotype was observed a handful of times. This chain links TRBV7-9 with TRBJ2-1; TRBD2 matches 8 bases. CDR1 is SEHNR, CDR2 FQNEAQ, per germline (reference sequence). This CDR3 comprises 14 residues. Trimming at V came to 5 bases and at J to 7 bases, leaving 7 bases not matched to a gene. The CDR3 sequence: CASSVPTSANEQFF. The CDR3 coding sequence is TGTGCCAGCAGCGTCCCGACTAGCGCAAATGAGCAGTTCTTC.

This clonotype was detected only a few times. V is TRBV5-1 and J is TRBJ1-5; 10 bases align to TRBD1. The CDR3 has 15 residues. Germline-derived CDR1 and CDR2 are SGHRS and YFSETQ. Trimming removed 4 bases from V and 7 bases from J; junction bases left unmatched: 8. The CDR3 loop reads CASSPAGQGGQPQHF. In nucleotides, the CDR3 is TGCGCCAGCAGCCCTGCCGGACAGGGGGGACAGCCCCAGCATTTT.

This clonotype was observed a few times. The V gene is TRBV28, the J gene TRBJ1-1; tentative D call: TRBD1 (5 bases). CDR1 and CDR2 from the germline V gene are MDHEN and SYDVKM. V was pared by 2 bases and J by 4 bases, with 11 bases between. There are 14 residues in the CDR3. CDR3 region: CASSLGGGVTEAFF. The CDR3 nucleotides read TGTGCCAGCAGTTTAGGTGGGGGAGTCACTGAAGCTTTCTTT.

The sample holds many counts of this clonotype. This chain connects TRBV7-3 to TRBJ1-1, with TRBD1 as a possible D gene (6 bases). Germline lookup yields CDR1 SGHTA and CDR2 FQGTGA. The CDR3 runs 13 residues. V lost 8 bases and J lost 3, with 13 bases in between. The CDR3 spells CASQQGPHTEAFF. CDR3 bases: TGTGCCAGCCAACAGGGCCCCCACACTGAAGCTTTCTTT.

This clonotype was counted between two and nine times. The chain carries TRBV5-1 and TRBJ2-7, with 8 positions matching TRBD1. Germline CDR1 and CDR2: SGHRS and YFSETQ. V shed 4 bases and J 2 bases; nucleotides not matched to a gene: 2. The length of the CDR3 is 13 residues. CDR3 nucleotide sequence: TGCGCCAGCAGCAAGGACAGGGCCTACGAGCAGTACTTC. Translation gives CASSKDRAYEQYF.

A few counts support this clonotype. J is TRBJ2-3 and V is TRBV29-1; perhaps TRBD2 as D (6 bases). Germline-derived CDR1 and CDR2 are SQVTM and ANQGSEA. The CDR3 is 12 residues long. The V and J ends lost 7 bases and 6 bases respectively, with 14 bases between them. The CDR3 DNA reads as TGCAGCGGTGTTTGGAGGGCGGATACGCAGTATTTT. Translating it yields CSGVWRADTQYF.

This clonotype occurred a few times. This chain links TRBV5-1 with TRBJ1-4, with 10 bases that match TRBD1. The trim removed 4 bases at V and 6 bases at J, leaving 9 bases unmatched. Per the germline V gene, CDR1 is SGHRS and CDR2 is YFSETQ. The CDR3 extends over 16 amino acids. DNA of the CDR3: TGCGCCAGCAGCCGCGCCTTAGGGACAGGGGATGAAAAACTGTTTTTT. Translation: CASSRALGTGDEKLFF.

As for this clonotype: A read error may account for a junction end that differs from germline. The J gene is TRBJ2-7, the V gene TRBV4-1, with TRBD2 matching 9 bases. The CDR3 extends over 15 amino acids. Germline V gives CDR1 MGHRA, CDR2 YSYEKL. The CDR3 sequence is CSSSQELAGSYEQYF. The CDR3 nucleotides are TGCTCCAGCAGCCAAGAGCTAGCGGGATCCTACGAGCAGTACTTC.

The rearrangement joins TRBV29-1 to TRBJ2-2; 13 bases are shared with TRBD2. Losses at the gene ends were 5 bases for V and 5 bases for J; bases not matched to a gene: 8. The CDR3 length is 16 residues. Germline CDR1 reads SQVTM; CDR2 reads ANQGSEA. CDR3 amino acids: CSVKGLAGEKTGELFF. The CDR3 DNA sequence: TGCAGCGTTAAAGGACTAGCGGGAGAAAAAACCGGGGAGCTGTTTTTT.

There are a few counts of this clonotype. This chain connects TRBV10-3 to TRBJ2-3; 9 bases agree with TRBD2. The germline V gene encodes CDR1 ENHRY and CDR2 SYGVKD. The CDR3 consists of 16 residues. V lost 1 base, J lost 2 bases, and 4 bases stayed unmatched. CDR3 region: CAISELLAGTTDTQYF. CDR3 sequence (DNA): TGTGCCATCAGTGAGTTGCTAGCGGGGACCACAGATACGCAGTATTTT.

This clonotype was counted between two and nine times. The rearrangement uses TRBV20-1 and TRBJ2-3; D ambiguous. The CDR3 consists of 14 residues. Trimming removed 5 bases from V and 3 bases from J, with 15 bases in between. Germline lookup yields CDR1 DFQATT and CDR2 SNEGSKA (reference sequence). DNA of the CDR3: TGCAGTGCTCCCTCCTTGACGGAGACAGATACGCAGTATTTT. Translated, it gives CSAPSLTETDTQYF.

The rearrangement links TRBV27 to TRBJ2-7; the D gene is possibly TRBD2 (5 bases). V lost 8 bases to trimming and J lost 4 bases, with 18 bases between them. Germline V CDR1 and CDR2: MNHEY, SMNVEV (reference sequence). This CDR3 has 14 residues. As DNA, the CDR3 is TGTGCCAGCCGCGATGTGGGAGCCTCTTACGAGCAGTACTTC. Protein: CASRDVGASYEQYF.